The source of this T cell receptor beta chain is a study of blood T cells in healthy people across ages. Study-level points and caveats: Unknown CMV status may confound age-related changes in expanded clones. It was not possible, with unsorted PBMCs, to conclusively compare naive and antigen-experienced cells. Comparison with aged donors showed that long-lived donors had more naive CD4+ cells and higher diversity.

This CDR3 has 15 amino acids. V shed 1 base and J 5 bases; nucleotides not matched to a gene: 10. CDR1 is DFQATT, CDR2 SNEGSKA, per germline (reference sequence). Each sample provided at least 5 micrograms of extracted total RNA. Together with a sample-barcoded 5' primer, a J-beta primer mix was included in a second PCR lasting about 7 to 12 cycles. TCRdb fed the 5' RACE reads into MiXCR, producing one record per CDR3 protein. Among some 1.5 million distinct CDR3 sequences listed, under 30% were seen once. To note about this clonotype: The antigen is not known.

The clonotype was recovered from a young woman in good health. Sequencing input: blood. V is TRBV20-1 and J is TRBJ2-7, with 8 positions matching TRBD1. CDR3 nucleotides: TGCAGTGCTAGAGTCTTGGGACAGGACGTCCACGAGCAGTACTTC. It codes for CSARVLGQDVHEQYF.